The clone carrying this T cell receptor (beta chain) was seen a few times. Its cognate antigen is unknown. Using its own MiXCR run on the 5' RACE reads, TCRdb lists one record per CDR3 protein. The sample shows 250,000 to 300,000 distinct CDR3 sequences, roughly 5.6% of them seen only once. These data are taken from a study of T cells after yellow fever vaccination. Study-level results: The CD4 and CD8 compartments had a small share of their clonotypes in common.

The CDR3 loop spans 16 amino acids. V gave up 2 bases and J gave up 5 bases, with 18 bases separating them. The starting material was CD4+ T cells sorted from PBMCs, obtained on the day of the yellow fever booster vaccination. This sequence was found in a man in his late teens or twenties who received the YFV17D yellow fever vaccine. The chain links TRBV12-3 or TRBV12-4 to TRBJ1-2; tentative D call: TRBD1 (6 bases). CDR3 protein: CASSLSDSLRGYGYTF. The CDR3, as DNA: TGTGCCAGCAGTTTATCGGACAGCCTACGTGGGTATGGCTACACCTTC.